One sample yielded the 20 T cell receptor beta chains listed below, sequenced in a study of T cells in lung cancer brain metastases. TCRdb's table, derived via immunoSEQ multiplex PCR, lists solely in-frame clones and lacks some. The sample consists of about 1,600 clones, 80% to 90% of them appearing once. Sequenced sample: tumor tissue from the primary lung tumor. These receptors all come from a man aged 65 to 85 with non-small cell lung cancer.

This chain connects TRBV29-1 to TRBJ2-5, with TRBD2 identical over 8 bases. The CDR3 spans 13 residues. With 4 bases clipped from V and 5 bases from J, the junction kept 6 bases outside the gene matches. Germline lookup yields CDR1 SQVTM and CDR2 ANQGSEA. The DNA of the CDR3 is TGCAGCGTTGGGAGCGGGAGCGGTGAGACCCAGTACTTC. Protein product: CSVGSGSGETQYF.

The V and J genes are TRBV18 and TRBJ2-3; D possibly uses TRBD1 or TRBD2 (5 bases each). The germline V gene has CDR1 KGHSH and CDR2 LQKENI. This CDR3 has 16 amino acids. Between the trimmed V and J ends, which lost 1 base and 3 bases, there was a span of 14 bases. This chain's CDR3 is CASSPLGQRGTDTQYF. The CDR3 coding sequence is TGTGCCAGCTCACCACTAGGACAACGAGGGACAGATACGCAGTATTTT.

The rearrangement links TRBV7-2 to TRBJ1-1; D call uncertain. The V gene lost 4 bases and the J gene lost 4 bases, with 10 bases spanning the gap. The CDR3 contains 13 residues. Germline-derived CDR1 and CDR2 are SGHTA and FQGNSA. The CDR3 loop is CASSWFSGTEAFF. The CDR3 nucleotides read TGTGCCAGCAGCTGGTTCTCGGGCACTGAAGCTTTCTTT.

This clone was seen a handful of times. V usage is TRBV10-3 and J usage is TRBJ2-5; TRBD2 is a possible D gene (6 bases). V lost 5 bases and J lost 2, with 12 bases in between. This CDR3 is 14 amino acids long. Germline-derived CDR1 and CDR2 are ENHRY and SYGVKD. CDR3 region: CAISLQGGQETQYF. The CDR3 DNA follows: TGTGCCATCAGTCTGCAGGGAGGTCAAGAGACCCAGTACTTC.

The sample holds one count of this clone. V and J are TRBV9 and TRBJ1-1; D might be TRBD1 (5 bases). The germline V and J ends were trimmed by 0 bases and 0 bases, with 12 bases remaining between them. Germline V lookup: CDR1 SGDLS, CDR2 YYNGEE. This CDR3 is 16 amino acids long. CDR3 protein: CASSVGGAFLNTEAFF. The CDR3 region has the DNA TGTGCCAGCAGCGTAGGAGGGGCGTTTCTGAACACTGAAGCTTTCTTT.

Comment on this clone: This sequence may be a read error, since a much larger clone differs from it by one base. CDR3 loop: CASTRGPLTDMQYF. The CDR3 DNA follows: TGTGCCAGCACCCGAGGGCCCCTCACAGATATGCAGTATTTT. The chain uses TRBV9 and TRBJ2-3; D perhaps matches TRBD2 (5 bases). CDR1 SGDLS and CDR2 YYNGEE come from the germline V gene. CDR3 length equals 14 residues.

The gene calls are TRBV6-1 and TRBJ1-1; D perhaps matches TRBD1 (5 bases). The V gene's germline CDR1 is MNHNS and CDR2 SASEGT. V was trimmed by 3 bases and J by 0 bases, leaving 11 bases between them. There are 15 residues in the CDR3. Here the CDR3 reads CASSDGGALNTEAFF. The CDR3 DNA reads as TGTGCCAGCAGTGACGGAGGGGCCCTGAACACTGAAGCTTTCTTT.

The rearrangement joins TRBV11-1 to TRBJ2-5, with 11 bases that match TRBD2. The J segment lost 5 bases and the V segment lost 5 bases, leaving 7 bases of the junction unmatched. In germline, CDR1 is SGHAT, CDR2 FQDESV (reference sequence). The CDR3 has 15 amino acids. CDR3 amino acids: CASSRTSGSWETQYF. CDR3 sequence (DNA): TGTGCCAGCAGCCGTACTAGCGGGAGTTGGGAGACCCAGTACTTC.

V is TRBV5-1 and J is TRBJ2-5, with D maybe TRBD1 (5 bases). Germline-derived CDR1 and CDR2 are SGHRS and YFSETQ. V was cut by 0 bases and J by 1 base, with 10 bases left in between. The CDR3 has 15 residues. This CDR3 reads CASSLGSGRQETQYF. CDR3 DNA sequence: TGCGCCAGCAGCTTGGGGTCAGGGCGCCAAGAGACCCAGTACTTC.

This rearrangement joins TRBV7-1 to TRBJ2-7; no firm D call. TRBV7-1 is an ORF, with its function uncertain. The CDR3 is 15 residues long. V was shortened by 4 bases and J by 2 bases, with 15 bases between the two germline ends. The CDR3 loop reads CASSLDWGITYEQYF. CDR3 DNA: TGTGCCAGCAGCTTAGATTGGGGTATCACCTACGAGCAGTACTTC.

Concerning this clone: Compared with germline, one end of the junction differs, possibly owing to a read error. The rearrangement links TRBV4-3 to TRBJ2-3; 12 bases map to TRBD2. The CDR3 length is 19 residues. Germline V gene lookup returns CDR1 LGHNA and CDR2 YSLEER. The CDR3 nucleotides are TGCGTCAGCAGCCAAGACCCGGGACTAGCGGGTGAGGGGGCGGATACGCAGTATTTT. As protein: CVSSQDPGLAGEGADTQYF.

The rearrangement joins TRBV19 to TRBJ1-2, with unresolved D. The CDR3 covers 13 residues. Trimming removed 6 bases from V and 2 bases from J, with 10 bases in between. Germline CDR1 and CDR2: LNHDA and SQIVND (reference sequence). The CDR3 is CASRRPGNYGYTF. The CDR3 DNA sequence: TGTGCCAGTAGGCGGCCGGGCAACTATGGCTACACCTTC.

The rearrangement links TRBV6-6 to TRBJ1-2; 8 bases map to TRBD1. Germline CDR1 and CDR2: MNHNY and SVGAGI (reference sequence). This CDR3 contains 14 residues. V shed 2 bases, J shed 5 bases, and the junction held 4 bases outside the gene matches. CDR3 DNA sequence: TGTGCCAGCAGTTACGAGACAGGGGATTATGGCTACACCTTC. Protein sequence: CASSYETGDYGYTF.

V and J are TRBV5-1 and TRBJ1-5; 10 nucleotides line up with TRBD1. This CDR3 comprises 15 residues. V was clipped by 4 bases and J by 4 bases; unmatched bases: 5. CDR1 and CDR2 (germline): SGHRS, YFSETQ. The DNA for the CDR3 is TGCGCCAGCAGCACCGGACAGGGGGGGAATCAGCCCCAGCATTTT. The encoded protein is CASSTGQGGNQPQHF.

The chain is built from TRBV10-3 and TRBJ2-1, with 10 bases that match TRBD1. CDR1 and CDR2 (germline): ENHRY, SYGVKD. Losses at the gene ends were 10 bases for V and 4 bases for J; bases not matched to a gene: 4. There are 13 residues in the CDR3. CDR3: CATGTGDYNEQFF. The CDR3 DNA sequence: TGTGCCACAGGGACAGGGGATTACAATGAGCAGTTCTTC.

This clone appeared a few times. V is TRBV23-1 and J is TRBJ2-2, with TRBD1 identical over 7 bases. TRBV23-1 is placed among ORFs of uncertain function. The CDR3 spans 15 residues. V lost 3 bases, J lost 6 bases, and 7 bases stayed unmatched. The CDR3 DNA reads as TGCGCCAGCAGTCATTCACAGGGGATATCCGGGGAGCTGTTTTTT. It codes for CASSHSQGISGELFF.

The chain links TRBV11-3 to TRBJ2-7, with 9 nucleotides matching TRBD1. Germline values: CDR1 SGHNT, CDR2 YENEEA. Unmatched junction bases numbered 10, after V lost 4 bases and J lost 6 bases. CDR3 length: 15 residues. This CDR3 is CASSSSGTGIFEQYV. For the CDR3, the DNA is TGTGCCAGCAGCTCCTCCGGGACAGGGATATTCGAGCAGTACGTC.

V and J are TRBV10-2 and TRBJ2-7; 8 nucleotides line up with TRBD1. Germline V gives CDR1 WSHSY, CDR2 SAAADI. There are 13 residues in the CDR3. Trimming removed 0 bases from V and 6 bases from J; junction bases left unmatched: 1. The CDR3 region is CASSESGQGEQYF. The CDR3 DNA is TGCGCCAGCAGTGAGTCAGGACAGGGCGAGCAGTACTTC.

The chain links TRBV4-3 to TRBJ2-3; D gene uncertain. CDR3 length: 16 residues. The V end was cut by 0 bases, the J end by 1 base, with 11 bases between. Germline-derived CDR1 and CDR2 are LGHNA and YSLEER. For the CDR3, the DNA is TGCGCCAGCAGCCAAGAGGGCTACTGGGGCACAGATACGCAGTATTTT. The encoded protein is CASSQEGYWGTDTQYF.

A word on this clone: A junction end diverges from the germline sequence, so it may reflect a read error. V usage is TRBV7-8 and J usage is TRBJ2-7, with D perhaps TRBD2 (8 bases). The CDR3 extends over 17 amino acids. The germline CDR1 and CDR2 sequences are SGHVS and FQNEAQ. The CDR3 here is CTSSPQGVVAGGYEQYF. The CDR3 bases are TGTACCAGCAGCCCCCAGGGGGTAGTGGCGGGAGGCTACGAGCAGTACTTC.